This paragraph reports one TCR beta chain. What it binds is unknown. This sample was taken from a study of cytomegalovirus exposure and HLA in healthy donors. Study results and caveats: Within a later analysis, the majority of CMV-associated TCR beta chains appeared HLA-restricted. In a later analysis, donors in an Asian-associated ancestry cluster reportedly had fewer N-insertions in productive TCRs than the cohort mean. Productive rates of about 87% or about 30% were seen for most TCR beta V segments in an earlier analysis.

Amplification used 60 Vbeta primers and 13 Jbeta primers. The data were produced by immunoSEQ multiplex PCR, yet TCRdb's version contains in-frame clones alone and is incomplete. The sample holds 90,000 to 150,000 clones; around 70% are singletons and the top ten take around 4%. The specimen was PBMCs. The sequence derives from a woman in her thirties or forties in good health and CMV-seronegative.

The CDR3 bases are TGTGCCAGTAGTTTGGGGGGAGACTACAATGAGCAGTTCTTC. It yields the protein CASSLGGDYNEQFF. V usage is TRBV19 and J usage is TRBJ2-1; TRBD2 is a possible D gene (6 bases). V was trimmed by 5 bases and J by 3 bases, leaving 11 bases between them. The germline gives CDR1 LNHDA, CDR2 SQIVND (reference sequence). The CDR3 contains 14 residues.